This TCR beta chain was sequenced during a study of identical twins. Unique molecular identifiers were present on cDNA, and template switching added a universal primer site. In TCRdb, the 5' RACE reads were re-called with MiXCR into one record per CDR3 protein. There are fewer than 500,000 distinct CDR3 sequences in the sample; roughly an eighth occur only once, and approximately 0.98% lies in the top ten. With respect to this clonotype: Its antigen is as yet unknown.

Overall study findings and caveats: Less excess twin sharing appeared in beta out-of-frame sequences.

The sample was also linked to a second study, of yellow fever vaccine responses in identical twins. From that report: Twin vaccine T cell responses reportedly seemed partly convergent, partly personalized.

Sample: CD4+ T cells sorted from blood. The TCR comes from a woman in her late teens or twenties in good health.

CDR3 region: CSVRSRSSYEQYF. The CDR3, as DNA: TGCAGCGTTCGAAGCCGAAGCTCCTACGAGCAGTACTTC. The chain carries TRBV29-1 and TRBJ2-7; the D is unclear. V was pared by 5 bases and J by 0 bases, with 11 bases between. The V gene's germline CDR1 is SQVTM and CDR2 ANQGSEA. This CDR3 comprises 13 residues.